This T cell receptor beta chain appears in the sequencing data of a study of blood T cell repertoires in COVID-19. Whole-study context: T cells, B-cell-depleted T cells, or PBMCs supplied cDNA or gDNA.

Source study methods: Amplification from reference gene primers served as the basis for estimated nucleated cell counts. Sequencing used immunoSEQ multiplex PCR; TCRdb keeps in-frame clones, though not all of them. The V and J calls and clone size were taken over from that table, and D and trimming were inferred from the DNA. The profile covers just under 150,000 clones, with roughly 87% appearing a single time and roughly 1.5% taken by the ten largest. Trimming took 0 bases from V and 4 from J; bases not matched to a gene: 4. The CDR3 contains 16 residues. CDR1 is KGHSH and CDR2 is LQKENI in the germline V gene.

This receptor was identified in a human donor in a cohort sampled during active COVID-19. J is TRBJ2-1 and V is TRBV18, with 9 bases identical to TRBD2. The sequenced material came from peripheral blood. CDR3 protein: CASSPPNSGGYNEQFF. The CDR3 region has the DNA TGTGCCAGCTCACCACCGAATAGCGGGGGATACAATGAGCAGTTCTTC.